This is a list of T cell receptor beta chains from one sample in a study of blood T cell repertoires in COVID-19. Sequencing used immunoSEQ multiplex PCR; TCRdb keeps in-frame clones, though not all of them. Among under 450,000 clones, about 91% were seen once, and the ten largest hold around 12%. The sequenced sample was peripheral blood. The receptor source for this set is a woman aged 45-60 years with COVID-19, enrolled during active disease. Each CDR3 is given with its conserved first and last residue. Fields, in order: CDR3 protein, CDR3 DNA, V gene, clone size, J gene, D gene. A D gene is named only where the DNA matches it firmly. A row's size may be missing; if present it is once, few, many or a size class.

cdr3_aa: CASSMLGEATEAFF
cdr3_nt: TGTGCCAGTAGTATGCTGGGAGAGGCCACTGAAGCTTTCTTT
v_call: TRBV19
clone_size: .
j_call: TRBJ1-1
d_call: .

cdr3_aa: CASRGGPEAFF
cdr3_nt: TGTGCCAGCCGGGGGGGCCCTGAAGCTTTCTTT
v_call: TRBV6-5
clone_size: .
j_call: TRBJ1-1
d_call: .

cdr3_aa: CASSLPTEIYGYTF
cdr3_nt: TGTGCCAGTAGTCTGCCGACAGAAATCTATGGCTACACCTTC
v_call: TRBV19
clone_size: .
j_call: TRBJ1-2
d_call: .

cdr3_aa: CASSEQGRVGETQYF
cdr3_nt: TGTGCCAGCAGCGAGCAGGGCAGGGTCGGGGAGACCCAGTACTTC
v_call: TRBV11-2
clone_size: .
j_call: TRBJ2-5
d_call: .

cdr3_aa: CASSYSTSGGDDTQYF
cdr3_nt: TGTGCCAGCAGTTACTCCACTAGCGGGGGGGATGATACGCAGTATTTT
v_call: TRBV6-2/TRBV6-3
clone_size: once
j_call: TRBJ2-3
d_call: TRBD2

cdr3_aa: CASSPVEPPGNTIYF
cdr3_nt: TGTGCCAGCAGCCCAGTCGAACCCCCTGGAAACACCATATATTTT
v_call: TRBV7-2
clone_size: .
j_call: TRBJ1-3
d_call: .

cdr3_aa: CATRMREQYF
cdr3_nt: TGTGCCACCCGTATGCGGGAGCAGTACTTC
v_call: TRBV6-5
clone_size: .
j_call: TRBJ2-7
d_call: .

cdr3_aa: CASSEYETSDTGELFF
cdr3_nt: TGTGCCAGCAGTGAATACGAGACTAGCGACACCGGGGAGCTGTTTTTT
v_call: TRBV25-1
clone_size: few
j_call: TRBJ2-2
d_call: TRBD2

cdr3_aa: CASSELVAGGHEQFF
cdr3_nt: TGTGCCAGCAGTGAATTGGTAGCGGGGGGGCATGAGCAGTTCTTC
v_call: TRBV2
clone_size: .
j_call: TRBJ2-1
d_call: TRBD2

cdr3_aa: CASSPGQVSYEQYF
cdr3_nt: TGTGCCAGCAGCCCGGGACAGGTATCCTACGAGCAGTACTTC
v_call: TRBV7-9
clone_size: .
j_call: TRBJ2-7
d_call: TRBD1

cdr3_aa: CATSPMGGAGTDTQYF
cdr3_nt: TGTGCCACCAGTCCTATGGGGGGGGCCGGCACAGATACGCAGTATTTT
v_call: TRBV24-1
clone_size: .
j_call: TRBJ2-3
d_call: .

cdr3_aa: CASSQKGQRRNYEQYF
cdr3_nt: TGTGCCAGCAGCCAGAAGGGACAGCGAAGGAACTACGAGCAGTACTTC
v_call: TRBV11-2
clone_size: .
j_call: TRBJ2-7
d_call: TRBD1

cdr3_aa: CAWGTGRSNEKLFF
cdr3_nt: TGTGCCTGGGGGACAGGGAGATCTAATGAAAAACTGTTTTTT
v_call: TRBV30
clone_size: .
j_call: TRBJ1-4
d_call: TRBD1

cdr3_aa: CASSYSNGGDTQYF
cdr3_nt: TGTGCCAGCAGTTACTCGAACGGAGGGGATACGCAGTATTTT
v_call: TRBV6-5
clone_size: .
j_call: TRBJ2-3
d_call: .

cdr3_aa: CASSFQGGRTDTQYF
cdr3_nt: TGCGCCAGCAGCTTTCAGGGGGGCCGCACAGATACGCAGTATTTT
v_call: TRBV5-1
clone_size: once
j_call: TRBJ2-3
d_call: .

cdr3_aa: CASSLAAEFTEAFF
cdr3_nt: TGTGCCAGCAGCTTAGCCGCGGAATTCACTGAAGCTTTCTTT
v_call: TRBV7-9
clone_size: many
j_call: TRBJ1-1
d_call: .

cdr3_aa: CACDRGGYNEQFF
cdr3_nt: TGTGCCTGTGACAGGGGGGGGTACAATGAGCAGTTCTTC
v_call: TRBV30
clone_size: .
j_call: TRBJ2-1
d_call: TRBD1

cdr3_aa: CAISVVSGGLTSTDTQYF
cdr3_nt: TGTGCCATCAGTGTGGTGAGCGGGGGATTAACGAGCACAGATACGCAGTATTTT
v_call: TRBV10-3
clone_size: .
j_call: TRBJ2-3
d_call: TRBD2

cdr3_aa: CASSMGRGTTNEQFF
cdr3_nt: TGTGCCAGTAGTATGGGAAGGGGGACCACAAATGAGCAGTTCTTC
v_call: TRBV19
clone_size: few
j_call: TRBJ2-1
d_call: .

cdr3_aa: CASSFVPGQGSPNTEAFF
cdr3_nt: TGCGCCAGCAGCTTTGTACCGGGACAGGGGTCTCCAAACACTGAAGCTTTCTTT
v_call: TRBV5-1
clone_size: .
j_call: TRBJ1-1
d_call: TRBD1

cdr3_aa: CASSYLQGGFNTEAFF
cdr3_nt: TGTGCCAGCAGTTATTTACAGGGGGGATTTAACACTGAAGCTTTCTTT
v_call: TRBV6-5
clone_size: .
j_call: TRBJ1-1
d_call: TRBD1

cdr3_aa: CSADGGGEQYF
cdr3_nt: TGCAGCGCGGACGGGGGAGGAGAGCAGTACTTC
v_call: TRBV29-1
clone_size: .
j_call: TRBJ2-7
d_call: .

cdr3_aa: CAGYDTGGAGTQYF
cdr3_nt: TGTGCCGGCTACGATACGGGGGGGGCAGGGACCCAGTACTTC
v_call: TRBV6-5
clone_size: .
j_call: TRBJ2-5
d_call: TRBD2

cdr3_aa: CAWIPNKETQYF
cdr3_nt: TGTGCCTGGATCCCCAACAAAGAGACCCAGTACTTC
v_call: TRBV30
clone_size: .
j_call: TRBJ2-5
d_call: .

cdr3_aa: CASRLEVELAGSTDTQYF
cdr3_nt: TGTGCAAGTCGCTTAGAGGTAGAGCTAGCGGGAAGCACAGATACGCAGTATTTT
v_call: TRBV12-2
clone_size: .
j_call: TRBJ2-3
d_call: .

cdr3_aa: CASSQAAYRGGGNTIYF
cdr3_nt: TGTGCCAGCAGCCAGGCGGCTTACAGGGGCGGGGGAAACACCATATATTTT
v_call: TRBV3-1/TRBV3-2
clone_size: .
j_call: TRBJ1-3
d_call: TRBD1

cdr3_aa: CASSYRGNTEAFF
cdr3_nt: TGTGCCAGCAGTTACCGAGGGAACACTGAAGCTTTCTTT
v_call: TRBV6-5
clone_size: .
j_call: TRBJ1-1
d_call: .

cdr3_aa: CASSPGGSKGTQPQHF
cdr3_nt: TGTGCCAGTAGTCCCGGGGGTTCAAAGGGGACTCAGCCCCAGCATTTT
v_call: TRBV19
clone_size: .
j_call: TRBJ1-5
d_call: .

cdr3_aa: CASRIEASENGIF
cdr3_nt: TGTGCCAGCAGGATCGAGGCCTCGGAGAACGGGATCTTC
v_call: TRBV2
clone_size: .
j_call: TRBJ2-7
d_call: .

cdr3_aa: CASTHISNQPQHF
cdr3_nt: TGTGCCAGTACCCACATTAGCAATCAGCCCCAGCATTTT
v_call: TRBV19
clone_size: .
j_call: TRBJ1-5
d_call: .

cdr3_aa: CASSLERVETQYF
cdr3_nt: TGTGCCAGCAGCCTGGAGAGGGTGGAGACCCAGTACTTC
v_call: TRBV5-6
clone_size: .
j_call: TRBJ2-5
d_call: .

cdr3_aa: CASRGDRPRGNTIYF
cdr3_nt: TGTGCCAGCCGAGGTGACCGGCCGCGAGGAAACACCATATATTTT
v_call: TRBV6-5
clone_size: .
j_call: TRBJ1-3
d_call: .

cdr3_aa: CATTSSYEQYF
cdr3_nt: TGTGCCACAACCAGCTCCTACGAGCAGTACTTC
v_call: TRBV10-3
clone_size: .
j_call: TRBJ2-7
d_call: .